Presented here are 11 T cell receptor beta chains from one specimen sequenced in a study of CD8 T cells in Susac syndrome. cDNA came from 0.5 to 1 ug RNA primed by random hexamers. TCRdb reanalysed the immunoSEQ multiplex PCR reads using MiXCR and keeps one entry per CDR3 protein. The table includes around 230,000 distinct CDR3 sequences, 95% detected once. The sample consisted of CD4+ T cells from PBMCs. The receptors derive from a human donor with multiple sclerosis.

The V call is TRBV3-1, the J call TRBJ1-5; D is possibly TRBD1 (6 bases). In germline, CDR1 is LGHDT, CDR2 YNNKEL (reference sequence). This CDR3 is built from 13 residues. The germline V and J ends were trimmed by 0 bases and 14 bases, with 14 bases remaining between them. The CDR3 protein is CASSQDPGGREHF. The CDR3 coding sequence is TGTGCCAGCAGCCAAGATCCCGGGGGCAGGGAGCATTTT.

The chain links TRBV29-1 to TRBJ1-2; D may be TRBD1 (5 bases). The germline V gene encodes CDR1 SQVTM and CDR2 ANQGSEA. The CDR3 is 16 amino acids. The ends were cut back, 7 bases at V and 3 bases at J, with 24 bases in the middle. The CDR3 bases are TGCAGCGCCGCGAATGTTGGGGGAATGCTCGACTATGGCTACACCTTC. It translates to CSAANVGGMLDYGYTF.

The chain combines TRBV30 with TRBJ1-5; no firm D call. The V gene lost 0 bases and the J gene lost 2 bases, with 2 bases spanning the gap. This CDR3 is built from 12 residues. From germline, CDR1 is GTSNPN and CDR2 SVGIG (reference sequence). The CDR3 reads CAWSVGNQPQHF. The CDR3 DNA sequence: TGTGCCTGGAGTGTCGGCAATCAGCCCCAGCATTTT.

Of note for this clonotype: Germline and junction disagree at one end, which may indicate a read error. This rearrangement joins TRBV2 to TRBJ2-5; maybe TRBD2 (5 bases). Germline CDR1 is SNHLY and CDR2 is FYNNEI. This CDR3 region has 14 residues. This chain's CDR3 is CARRERTPQETQYF. The DNA for the CDR3 is TGTGCCCGCAGAGAACGGACTCCGCAAGAGACCCAGTACTTC.

V gene TRBV28 combines with J gene TRBJ2-1; D remains unclear. Germline lookup yields CDR1 MDHEN and CDR2 SYDVKM. Trimming took 4 bases from V and 0 from J, leaving 13 bases between them. The CDR3 runs to 16 residues. The CDR3 is CASSSPGSHSYNEQFF. As DNA, the CDR3 is TGTGCCAGCAGTTCCCCCGGCAGTCACTCCTACAATGAGCAGTTCTTC.

The V gene is TRBV20-1, the J gene TRBJ1-2; tentative D call: TRBD1 (5 bases). CDR3 length: 13 amino acids. The germline V and J ends were trimmed by 3 bases and 8 bases, with 16 bases remaining between them. Per the germline V gene, CDR1 is DFQATT and CDR2 is SNEGSKA (reference sequence). The CDR3 loop is CSASETVRDGYTF. The CDR3 coding sequence is TGCAGTGCTAGTGAGACAGTCAGGGACGGCTACACCTTC.

The V gene is TRBV5-1, the J gene TRBJ2-3; D is undetermined. Trimming removed 0 bases at V and 5 bases at J, with 7 bases between. This CDR3 comprises 13 residues. The germline V gene encodes CDR1 SGHRS and CDR2 YFSETQ. CDR3 amino acids: CASSLEGLDTQYF. In DNA, the CDR3 is TGCGCCAGCAGCTTGGAAGGGTTAGATACGCAGTATTTT.

This clonotype was counted once. The rearrangement joins TRBV29-1 to TRBJ1-2; D not certain. The ends were cut back, 4 bases at V and 2 bases at J, with 11 bases in the middle. This CDR3 spans 13 amino acids. Per germline, CDR1 SQVTM and CDR2 ANQGSEA. The chain's CDR3 is CSVVNRTNYGYTF. DNA of the CDR3: TGCAGCGTTGTAAACAGAACGAACTATGGCTACACCTTC. The full variable domain, rest sourced from reference TRBV29-1 and TRBJ1-2, is SAVISQKPSRDICQRGTSLTIQCQVDSQVTMMFWYRQQPGQSLTLIATANQGSEATYESGFVIDKFPISRPNLTFSTLTVSNMSPEDSSIYLCSVVNRTNYGYTFGSGTRLTVV.

This clonotype showed up just a few times. The rearrangement joins TRBV2 to TRBJ1-5, with 9 bases that match TRBD1. The V gene's germline CDR1 is SNHLY and CDR2 FYNNEI. The CDR3 has 14 residues. The V and J ends lost 4 bases and 2 bases, in that order; junction bases with no gene match: 0. The CDR3 sequence is CASSGQGGNQPQHF. CDR3 coding DNA: TGTGCCAGCAGTGGACAGGGGGGCAATCAGCCCCAGCATTTT. Full variable domain (outside the CDR3, taken from reference TRBV2 and TRBJ1-5): EPEVTQTPSHQVTQMGQEVILRCVPISNHLYFYWYRQILGQKVEFLVSFYNNEISEKSEIFDDQFSVERPDGSNFTLKIRSTKLEDSAMYFCASSGQGGNQPQHFGDGTRLSIL.

This chain joins TRBV20-1 and TRBJ1-5; no clear D. Germline-derived CDR1 and CDR2 are DFQATT and SNEGSKA (reference sequence). The CDR3 has 13 amino acids. With 0 bases removed from V and 7 bases from J, the gap between germline ends came to 10 bases. This CDR3 reads CSARDRMGQPQHF. DNA for the CDR3: TGCAGTGCTAGAGATCGAATGGGGCAGCCCCAGCATTTT.

The rearrangement uses TRBV27 and TRBJ1-5, with D hard to call. With 6 bases removed from V and 0 bases from J, the gap between germline ends came to 12 bases. This CDR3 contains 15 residues. Germline V gives CDR1 MNHEY, CDR2 SMNVEV (reference sequence). The CDR3 reads CASRIGEYSNQPQHF. As DNA, the CDR3 is TGTGCCAGCAGAATCGGAGAGTATAGCAATCAGCCCCAGCATTTT.